The 12 T cell receptor beta chains below all came from one sample that was sequenced in a study of blood T cells in healthy people across ages. Together with a sample-barcoded 5' primer, a J-beta primer mix was included in a second PCR lasting about 6 to 11 cycles. TCRdb called the 5' RACE reads again in MiXCR, with one record for every CDR3 protein. The sample lists over 600,000 distinct CDR3 sequences, 20% to 25% occurring once. Sequencing input: blood. These receptors all stem from a man between 65 and 85 years old in good health.

The V gene is TRBV3-1, the J gene TRBJ2-1, with 8 bases fitting TRBD2. This CDR3 is 13 amino acids long. V shed 6 bases, J shed 15 bases, and the junction held 13 bases outside the gene matches. Germline V gene lookup returns CDR1 LGHDT and CDR2 YNNKEL (reference sequence). In nucleotides, the CDR3 is TGTGCCAGCAGATCGGGCCCGGGAGGGACGGTGTTCTTC. Translation gives CASRSGPGGTVFF.

This chain joins TRBV20-1 and TRBJ2-5; 10 nucleotides match TRBD2. V shed 0 bases, J shed 2 bases, and the junction held 6 bases outside the gene matches. The CDR3 is made up of 16 amino acids. Per the germline V gene, CDR1 is DFQATT and CDR2 is SNEGSKA (reference sequence). CDR3 amino acids: CSARDARTSGQETQYF. CDR3 DNA sequence: TGCAGTGCTAGAGATGCAAGGACTAGCGGTCAAGAGACCCAGTACTTC.

To note about this clonotype: This sequence may be a read error, since a much larger clone differs from it by one base. The V call is TRBV7-2, the J call TRBJ2-5, with 8 bases aligning to TRBD1. TRBJ2-1 matches the DNA end more closely, so the J call is doubtful. The CDR3 sequence is 16 residues long. Germline V CDR1 and CDR2: SGHTA, FQGNSA. As DNA, the CDR3 is TGTGCCAGCAGCTTAGGAACCAGGGGGCTAGGTAATAAGCAGTTCTTC. It yields the protein CASSLGTRGLGNKQFF.

This clonotype was counted only a few times. The chain is built from TRBV2 and TRBJ1-4, with D perhaps TRBD1 (5 bases). CDR3 size: 13 residues. Germline V gene data show CDR1 as SNHLY and CDR2 as FYNNEI. Trimming stripped 10 bases from V and 5 bases from J, with 14 bases between. CDR3 sequence: CAIQGTGNEKLFF. CDR3 DNA: TGTGCCATTCAAGGGACTGGAAATGAAAAACTGTTTTTT.

This clonotype was counted between two and nine times. This sequence joins TRBV28 and TRBJ2-1, with TRBD1 matching 10 bases. After removal of 6 bases from V and 3 bases from J, the junction contained 5 bases not matched to a gene. Germline V gene sequence: CDR1 MDHEN, CDR2 SYDVKM. This CDR3 comprises 15 residues. CDR3 DNA: TGTGCCAGCAGACTCGGGACAGGGGACTACAATGAGCAGTTCTTC. This sequence encodes CASRLGTGDYNEQFF. Based on the CDR3 plus reference TRBV28 and TRBJ2-1, the full variable domain is DVKVTQSSRYLVKRTGEKVFLECVQDMDHENMFWYRQDPGLGLRLIYFSYDVKMKEKGDIPEGYSVSREKKERFSLILESASTNQTSMYLCASRLGTGDYNEQFFGPGTRLTVL.

This clonotype appeared a few times. The chain employs TRBV18 and TRBJ2-3; the match to TRBD2 covers 11 bases. The V segment lost 4 bases and the J segment 0 bases; nucleotides outside the gene matches: 6. This CDR3 is built from 17 residues. Germline V gene lookup returns CDR1 KGHSH and CDR2 LQKENI. In nucleotides, the CDR3 is TGTGCCAGCTCACTGATTATAGCGGGAGGGAGCACAGATACGCAGTATTTT. Translated, it gives CASSLIIAGGSTDTQYF.

This clonotype was seen a handful of times. The rearrangement links TRBV20-1 to TRBJ2-7; 8 nucleotides agree with TRBD2. This CDR3 has 14 residues. Germline V gene data show CDR1 as DFQATT and CDR2 as SNEGSKA (reference sequence). Losses at the gene ends were 6 bases for V and 5 bases for J; bases not matched to a gene: 12. The CDR3 loop is CSARDGRAGNEQYF. The CDR3 DNA reads TGCAGTGCACGAGACGGGAGGGCGGGTAACGAGCAGTACTTC.

This clonotype was picked up a small number of times. The V call is TRBV5-1, the J call TRBJ2-5; 8 bases fit TRBD2. CDR3 length equals 17 residues. Unmatched junction bases numbered 10, after V lost 1 base and J lost 2 bases. Germline CDR1 reads SGHRS; CDR2 reads YFSETQ. This CDR3 is CASSLWPGLVNQETQYF. The CDR3 nucleotides read TGCGCCAGCAGCTTGTGGCCGGGACTAGTGAATCAAGAGACCCAGTACTTC. The complete variable domain, with remaining parts taken from reference TRBV5-1 and TRBJ2-5, reads KAGVTQTPRYLIKTRGQQVTLSCSPISGHRSVSWYQQTPGQGLQFLFEYFSETQRNKGNFPGRFSGRQFSNSRSEMNVSTLELGDSALYLCASSLWPGLVNQETQYFGPGTRLLVL.

This clonotype appeared a few times. The chain combines TRBV7-8 with TRBJ2-3; 7 nucleotides line up with TRBD2. CDR1 and CDR2 from the germline V gene are SGHVS and FQNEAQ. Trimming took 1 base from V and 11 from J; bases not matched to a gene: 6. The CDR3 extends over 13 amino acids. The CDR3 sequence: CASSLDSGTLQYF. CDR3 sequence (DNA): TGTGCCAGCAGCTTAGACAGCGGGACGCTGCAGTATTTT. Variable domain in full (rest from reference TRBV7-8 and TRBJ2-3): GAGVSQSPRYKVAKRGQDVALRCDPISGHVSLFWYQQALGQGPEFLTYFQNEAQLDKSGLPSDRFFAERPEGSVSTLKIQRTQQEDSAVYLCASSLDSGTLQYFGPGTRLTVL.

The J gene is TRBJ2-5, the V gene TRBV5-1; D could derive from TRBD1 or TRBD2 (5 bases each). The J call may not be correct, given that the DNA end is closer to TRBJ2-7. The CDR3 extends over 14 amino acids. The germline V gene encodes CDR1 SGHRS and CDR2 YFSETQ. The CDR3: CASSFLRDGHEQYF. CDR3 bases: TGCGCCAGCAGCTTTCTCCGGGACGGCCACGAGCAGTACTTC.

A few counts support this clonotype. The V and J genes are TRBV2 and TRBJ2-5; D gene uncertain. The CDR3 consists of 13 residues. Trimming pared 3 bases from V and 0 bases from J, leaving 5 bases between. The germline V gene encodes CDR1 SNHLY and CDR2 FYNNEI. The chain's CDR3 is CASSEVYQETQYF. The CDR3 DNA sequence: TGTGCCAGCAGTGAGGTGTACCAAGAGACCCAGTACTTC.

The V call is TRBV20-1, the J call TRBJ2-1; TRBD2 matches 7 bases. Gene TRBJ2-5 matches the end of the DNA better, so the J call may be wrong. This CDR3 has 13 residues. In germline, CDR1 is DFQATT, CDR2 SNEGSKA (reference sequence). CDR3 nucleotides: TGCAGTGCCAGGCCTGCGGGAGTTGAGACCCAGTACTTC. As protein: CSARPAGVETQYF.